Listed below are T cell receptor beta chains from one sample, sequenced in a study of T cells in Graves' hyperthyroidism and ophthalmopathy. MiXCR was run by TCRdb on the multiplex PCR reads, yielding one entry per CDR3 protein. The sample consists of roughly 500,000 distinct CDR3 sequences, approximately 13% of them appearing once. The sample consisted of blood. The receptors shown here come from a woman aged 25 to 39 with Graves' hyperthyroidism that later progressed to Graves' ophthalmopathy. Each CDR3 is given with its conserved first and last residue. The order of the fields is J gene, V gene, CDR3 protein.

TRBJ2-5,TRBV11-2,CASSPPTEETQYF
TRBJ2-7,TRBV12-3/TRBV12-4,CASSLQQGNEQYF
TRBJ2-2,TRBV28,CASSFATSGKIGELFF
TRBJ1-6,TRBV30,CAWSLHTRQGFASPLHF
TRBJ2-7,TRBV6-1,CASSFGSSYEQYF
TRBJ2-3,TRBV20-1,CSAGGAGDTQYF
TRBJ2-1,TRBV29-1,CSVGGGFYNEQFF
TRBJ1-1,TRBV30,CAWSGPGMNTEAFF
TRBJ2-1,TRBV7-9,CASSLTGNRRGEQFF
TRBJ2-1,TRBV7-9,CASSSRGSYNEQFF
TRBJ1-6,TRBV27,CASWGYSYNSPLHF
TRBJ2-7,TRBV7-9,CASSLSLVSYEQYF
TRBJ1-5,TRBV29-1,CSVGGQGDSNQPQHF
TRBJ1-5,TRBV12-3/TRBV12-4,CASSPVDSWENSNQPQHF
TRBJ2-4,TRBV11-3,CASSRGAAKNIQYF
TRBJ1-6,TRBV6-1,CASSEAKTGVGSPLHF
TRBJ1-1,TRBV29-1,CSAHADSTEAFF
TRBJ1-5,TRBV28,CASSFLAFYSNQPQHF
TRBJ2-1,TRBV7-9,CASSSPRISDEQFF
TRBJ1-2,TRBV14,CASSPARRLYGYTF
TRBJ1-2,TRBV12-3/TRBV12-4,CASSKQDFYGYTF
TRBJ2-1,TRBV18,CASSQNNQGEQFF
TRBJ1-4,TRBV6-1,CASTDRAATNEKLFF
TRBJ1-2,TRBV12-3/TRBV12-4,CTSNSGIAGYGYTF
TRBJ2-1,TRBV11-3,CASSPSRSYGPRGGYNEQFF
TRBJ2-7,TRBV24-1,CATSDSSTYEQYF
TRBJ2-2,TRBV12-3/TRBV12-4,CASSFHSGRGTGELFF
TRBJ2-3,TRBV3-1,CASSQEPLAGADTQYF
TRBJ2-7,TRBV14,CASSVDTYTYEQYF
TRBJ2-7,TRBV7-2,CASSFQREKYEQYF
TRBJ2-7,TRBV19,CAGSAGGSSYEQYF
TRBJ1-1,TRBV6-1,CASSGTGIEAFF
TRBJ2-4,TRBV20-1,CSARRQGSKNIQYF
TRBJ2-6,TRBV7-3,CASSLWGTGGANVLTF
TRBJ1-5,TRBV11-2,CASSATGQHNQPQHF
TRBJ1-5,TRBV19,CASKSWGTGDNQPQHF
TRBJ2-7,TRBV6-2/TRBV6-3,CASSYEGDSYEQYF
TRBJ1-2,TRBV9,CASSAPRAENYGYTF
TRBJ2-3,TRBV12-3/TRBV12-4,CASSLRQGGDTQYF
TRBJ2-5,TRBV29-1,CSFRGGETQYF
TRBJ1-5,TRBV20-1,CSAQQGEGAFLHQPQHF
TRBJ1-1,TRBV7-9,CASSLAQGAHAFF
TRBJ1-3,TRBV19,CASSLAGTVVRSGNTIYF